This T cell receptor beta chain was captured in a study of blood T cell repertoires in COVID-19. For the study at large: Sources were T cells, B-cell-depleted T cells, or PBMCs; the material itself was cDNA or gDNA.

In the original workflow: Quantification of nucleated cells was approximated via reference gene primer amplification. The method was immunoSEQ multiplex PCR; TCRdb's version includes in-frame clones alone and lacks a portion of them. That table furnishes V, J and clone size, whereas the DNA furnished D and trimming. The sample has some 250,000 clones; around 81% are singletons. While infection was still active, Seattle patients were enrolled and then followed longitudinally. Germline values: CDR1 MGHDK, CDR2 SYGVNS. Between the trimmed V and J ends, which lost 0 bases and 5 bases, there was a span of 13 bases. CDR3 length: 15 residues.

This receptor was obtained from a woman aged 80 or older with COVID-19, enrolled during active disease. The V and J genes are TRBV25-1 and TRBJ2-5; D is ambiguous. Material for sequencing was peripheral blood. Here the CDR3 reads CASSEYRPNGETQYF. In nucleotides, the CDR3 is TGTGCCAGCAGTGAATATCGTCCCAACGGGGAGACCCAGTACTTC.